The 20 T cell receptor beta chains in this list originate from one sample, sequenced in a study of T cells after yellow fever vaccination. TCRdb reanalysed the 5' RACE reads using MiXCR and keeps one entry per CDR3 protein. The sample lists 450,000 to 550,000 distinct CDR3 sequences, 20% to 25% occurring once. The sample here was PBMCs, taken more than 20 days after the first yellow fever vaccination. The receptors here all came from a young man who received the YFV17D yellow fever vaccine.

V and J are TRBV29-1 and TRBJ2-3; D is ambiguous. Germline lookup yields CDR1 SQVTM and CDR2 ANQGSEA. The germline V and J ends were trimmed by 3 bases and 0 bases, with 7 bases remaining between them. CDR3 size: 13 residues. This chain's CDR3 is CSVDPSSTDTQYF. The CDR3 coding sequence is TGCAGCGTTGACCCCTCTAGCACAGATACGCAGTATTTT.

This clonotype appeared a few times. This chain uses TRBV5-6 with TRBJ2-3, with 9 bases aligning to TRBD1. This CDR3 has 17 residues. The V and J ends lost 4 bases and 1 base, in that order; junction bases with no gene match: 10. Germline CDR1 is SGHDT and CDR2 is YYEEEE. The CDR3 DNA is TGTGCCAGCAGCCGATCCGGACAGGGGTTAGGCACAGATACGCAGTATTTT. It codes for CASSRSGQGLGTDTQYF.

The genes are TRBV4-1 and TRBJ2-2, with D perhaps matching TRBD2 (5 bases). V gave up 0 bases and J gave up 3 bases, with 14 bases separating them. Germline loops: CDR1 MGHRA, CDR2 YSYEKL. The CDR3 contains 17 residues. The CDR3 nucleotides are TGCGCCAGCAGCCAAGAACGCGGGCCGGAGGACACCGGGGAGCTGTTTTTT. This gives the protein CASSQERGPEDTGELFF.

The sample holds a few counts of this clonotype. The chain couples TRBV12-3 or TRBV12-4 to TRBJ2-1, with D perhaps matching TRBD2 (6 bases). This CDR3 is built from 15 residues. V was trimmed by 5 bases and J by 2 bases, leaving 13 bases between them. In DNA, the CDR3 is TGTGCCAGCAGTCTCAGCGGGCCAGCCTACAATGAGCAGTTCTTC. It specifies CASSLSGPAYNEQFF.

This chain connects TRBV19 to TRBJ2-7, with a weak D call TRBD2 (5 bases). The CDR3 runs 12 residues. Germline values: CDR1 LNHDA, CDR2 SQIVND (reference sequence). V was clipped by 8 bases and J by 0 bases, with 8 bases between them. As DNA, the CDR3 is TGTGCCAGTCCACGGGACTCCTACGAGCAGTACGTC. This gives the protein CASPRDSYEQYV.

This clonotype has only a few counts. This chain connects TRBV6-2 or TRBV6-3 to TRBJ2-2; TRBD2 matches 7 bases. The CDR3 is 14 amino acids. CDR1 and CDR2 from the germline V gene are MNHEY and SVGEGT. Trimming took 6 bases from V and 5 from J; bases not matched to a gene: 6. CDR3 region: CASSSRLATGELFF. CDR3 nucleotides: TGTGCCAGCAGCTCCCGACTAGCTACCGGGGAGCTGTTTTTT.

This clonotype was observed a handful of times. The CDR3 here is CASSQGGVTYNEQFF. In DNA form, the CDR3 reads TGTGCCAGCAGTCAAGGGGGGGTCACCTACAATGAGCAGTTCTTC. The chain carries TRBV28 and TRBJ2-1; the D gene is possibly TRBD2 (7 bases). Germline CDR1 MDHEN, CDR2 SYDVKM. This CDR3 has 15 residues. Trimming took off 5 bases at V and 2 bases at J, with 13 bases between the two ends.

This clonotype was seen a handful of times. This sequence joins TRBV12-3 or TRBV12-4 and TRBJ2-5, with D perhaps matching TRBD1 or TRBD2 (6 bases each). The CDR3 loop spans 18 amino acids. The V end was cut by 2 bases, the J end by 3 bases, with 22 bases between. CDR3 nucleotide sequence: TGTGCCAGCAGTTTATCCCTCGCGTTGGAGGGGGTGGAAGAGACCCAGTACTTC. It codes for CASSLSLALEGVEETQYF.

The chain couples TRBV9 to TRBJ1-5, with a tentative D call TRBD1 (5 bases). This CDR3 has 13 residues. V lost 3 bases and J lost 7, with 11 bases in between. The germline CDR1 and CDR2 sequences are SGDLS and YYNGEE. CDR3 DNA sequence: TGTGCCAGCAGCGAAACGGGACGACAGCCCCAGCATTTT. Residues: CASSETGRQPQHF.

The V gene is TRBV6-1, the J gene TRBJ1-1, with 9 bases fitting TRBD1. The V gene's germline CDR1 is MNHNS and CDR2 SASEGT. This CDR3 region has 15 residues. V lost 6 bases to trimming and J lost 11 bases; unmatched junction nucleotides: 16. The CDR3, as DNA: TGTGCCAGCAGGTCGGGCATCAACAGGGGGCGCAGGGCTTTCTTT. This codes for CASRSGINRGRRAFF.

This clonotype was counted a few times. The rearrangement joins TRBV12-3 or TRBV12-4 to TRBJ2-5; perhaps D is TRBD1 or TRBD2 (5 bases each). Trimming removed 7 bases at V and 1 base at J, with 13 bases between. The CDR3 sequence is 14 residues long. In DNA form, the CDR3 reads TGTGCCAGCACCTCGGGGCCTACCCAAGAGACCCAGTACTTC. This encodes CASTSGPTQETQYF.

This clonotype was detected a few times. This chain uses TRBV5-1 with TRBJ1-1; D remains unclear. Germline V gene sequence: CDR1 SGHRS, CDR2 YFSETQ. V shed 4 bases and J shed 0 bases, with 10 bases lying between them. This CDR3 contains 14 residues. DNA of the CDR3: TGCGCCAGCAGCCAGCTGACACTGAACACTGAAGCTTTCTTT. Its protein is CASSQLTLNTEAFF.

This clonotype has a handful of counts. This sequence joins TRBV6-2 or TRBV6-3 and TRBJ1-5, with D possibly being TRBD1 (5 bases). CDR3 length: 12 residues. Germline lookup yields CDR1 MNHEY and CDR2 SVGEGT. V dropped 9 bases and J dropped 5 bases, with 11 bases sitting between them. CDR3 in amino acids: CASQGWDQPQHF. The CDR3 bases are TGTGCCAGTCAGGGTTGGGATCAGCCCCAGCATTTT.

The chain joins TRBV12-3 or TRBV12-4 to TRBJ2-7, with D maybe TRBD2 (7 bases). The CDR3 spans 10 residues. V lost 8 bases and J lost 6, with 8 bases in between. The CDR3 here is CASGGAEQYF. CDR3 nucleotides: TGTGCCAGCGGGGGGGCCGAGCAGTACTTC.

V and J are TRBV12-3 or TRBV12-4 and TRBJ1-5; D remains unclear. The CDR3 consists of 19 residues. V gave up 4 bases and J gave up 2 bases, with 24 bases separating them. The CDR3 nucleotides read TGTGCCAGCAGTTACGGCCGACAAGGACTCCGACGCGGCAATCAGCCCCAGCATTTT. It translates to CASSYGRQGLRRGNQPQHF.

In its sample, this clonotype was seen a few times. The junction differs from germline at one of its ends, possibly a read error. The V and J genes are TRBV10-3 and TRBJ1-2; the match to TRBD1 covers 10 bases. The CDR3 totals 18 residues. Germline CDR1 and CDR2: ENHRY and SYGVKD. CDR3 sequence reads: CAISDSRDPGQGNSGYTF. The DNA of the CDR3 is TGTGCCATCAGTGACTCCCGTGACCCGGGACAGGGGAACTCTGGCTACACCTTC.

The chain links TRBV4-1 to TRBJ2-3; a weak D match, TRBD1 (7 bases). Germline CDR1 MGHRA, CDR2 YSYEKL. This CDR3 has 16 residues. The V gene lost 1 base and the J gene lost 3 bases, with 14 bases spanning the gap. The CDR3 DNA follows: TGCGCCAGCAGCCAAGGAGGAGGGGGCAGAACAGATACGCAGTATTTT. As protein: CASSQGGGGRTDTQYF.

Written as DNA, the CDR3 is TGCGCCAGCAGCCAAGAACCTAAGGGATCCTTAGGCACTGAAGCTTTCTTT. Translated: CASSQEPKGSLGTEAFF. The V call is TRBV4-1, the J call TRBJ1-1, with no clear D. Trimming pared 0 bases from V and 4 bases from J, leaving 18 bases between. The CDR3 sequence is 17 residues long. From germline, CDR1 is MGHRA and CDR2 YSYEKL.

This clonotype has only a few counts. A much larger clone lies a single base off, so this may be a read error. This chain joins TRBV12-3 or TRBV12-4 and TRBJ2-3, with D perhaps assigned TRBD1 or TRBD2 (6 bases each). The ends were cut back, 2 bases at V and 0 bases at J, with 9 bases in the middle. The CDR3 runs to 15 residues. CDR3: CASSLRGASTDTQYF. CDR3 DNA: TGTGCCAGCAGTTTAAGGGGGGCTAGCACAGATACGCAGTATTTT.

The CDR3 here is CASSPRLAGKQETQYF. DNA of the CDR3: TGTGCCAGCTCACCACGGCTAGCGGGGAAGCAAGAGACCCAGTACTTC. The V gene is TRBV18, the J gene TRBJ2-5; 9 positions match TRBD2. This CDR3 comprises 16 residues. The germline V gene encodes CDR1 KGHSH and CDR2 LQKENI. Losses at the gene ends were 1 base for V and 2 bases for J; bases not matched to a gene: 5.